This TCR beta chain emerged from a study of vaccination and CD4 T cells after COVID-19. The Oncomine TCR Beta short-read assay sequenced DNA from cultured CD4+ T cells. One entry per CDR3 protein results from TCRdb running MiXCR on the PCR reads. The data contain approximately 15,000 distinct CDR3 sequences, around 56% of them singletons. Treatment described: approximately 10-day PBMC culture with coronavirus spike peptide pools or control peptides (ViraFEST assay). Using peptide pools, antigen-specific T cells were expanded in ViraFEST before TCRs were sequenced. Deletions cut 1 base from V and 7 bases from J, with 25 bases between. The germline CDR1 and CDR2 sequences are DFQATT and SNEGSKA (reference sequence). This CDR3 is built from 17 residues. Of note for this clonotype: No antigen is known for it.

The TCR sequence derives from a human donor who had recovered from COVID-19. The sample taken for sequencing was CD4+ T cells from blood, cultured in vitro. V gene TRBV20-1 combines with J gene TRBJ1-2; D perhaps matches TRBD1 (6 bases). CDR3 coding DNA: TGCAGTGCTAGAGCTCTTCGAGGAGTATGGGGGGCGGGTGGCTACACCTTC. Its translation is CSARALRGVWGAGGYTF.